What follows are 21 T cell receptor beta chains derived from one specimen sequenced in a study of blood T cell repertoires in COVID-19. Produced via immunoSEQ multiplex PCR; TCRdb's table is partial and in-frame only. The sample has fewer than 100,000 clones; approximately 90% are singletons. Material: peripheral blood. The origin of the receptors is a woman aged 80 or over with acute or convalescent COVID-19.

This chain uses TRBV25-1 with TRBJ1-1, with D tentatively TRBD1 (6 bases). This CDR3 has 14 amino acids. CDR1 and CDR2 from the germline V gene are MGHDK and SYGVNS. V was clipped by 2 bases and J by 6 bases, with 13 bases between them. CDR3 bases: TGTGCCAGCAGTGAAGGACAGATCTGGGCTGAAGCTTTCTTT. Its protein is CASSEGQIWAEAFF.

The V and J genes are TRBV7-9 and TRBJ1-2, with D unclear. V lost 5 bases and J 2 bases, leaving 12 bases between the germline ends. This CDR3 is 14 amino acids long. Germline-derived CDR1 and CDR2 are SEHNR and FQNEAQ (reference sequence). Here the CDR3 reads CASSQHSPNYGYTF. The CDR3 DNA reads TGTGCCAGCAGCCAACACAGTCCCAACTATGGCTACACCTTC.

This rearrangement joins TRBV10-1 to TRBJ2-7, with 10 bases aligning to TRBD1. This CDR3 has 18 residues. J gave up 4 bases and V 4 bases, and 16 bases lay outside the gene matches. Germline V gives CDR1 WNHNN, CDR2 SYGVQD (reference sequence). CDR3 bases: TGCGCCAGCAGTGGGCGATCCTATCAGGGACAGGGGCCTTACGAGCAGTACTTC. Its translation: CASSGRSYQGQGPYEQYF.

This chain uses TRBV7-9 with TRBJ1-3; D remains unclear. CDR1 is SEHNR and CDR2 is FQNEAQ in the germline V gene (reference sequence). The CDR3 loop spans 12 amino acids. V shed 3 bases and J shed 6 bases, with 6 bases lying between them. The CDR3 loop is CASSFRVNTIYF. The CDR3 coding sequence is TGTGCCAGCAGCTTCCGAGTAAACACCATATATTTT.

This clone was seen only once. The V and J genes are TRBV12-3 or TRBV12-4 and TRBJ1-2, with D possibly TRBD1 on 6 matching bases. V was clipped by 3 bases and J by 8 bases, with 13 bases between them. There are 13 residues in the CDR3. The chain's CDR3 is CASSFYRAWGYTF. Written as DNA, the CDR3 is TGTGCCAGCAGTTTTTACAGGGCTTGGGGCTACACCTTC.

In its sample, this clone was seen once. The chain uses TRBV9 and TRBJ2-3; TRBD2 agrees at 16 bases. With 0 bases clipped from V and 1 base from J, the junction kept 8 bases outside the gene matches. The CDR3 totals 20 residues. Germline CDR1 and CDR2: SGDLS and YYNGEE. The CDR3 DNA reads as TGTGCCAGCAGCGTAGGAACATTGGGACTAGCGGGAGGGGGCACAGATACGCAGTATTTT. This gives the protein CASSVGTLGLAGGGTDTQYF.

CDR3 residues: CSVTGTGFHEQYF. The CDR3 bases are TGCAGCGTTACCGGGACAGGGTTTCACGAGCAGTACTTC. The gene calls are TRBV29-1 and TRBJ2-7; TRBD1 agrees at 9 bases. Germline lookup yields CDR1 SQVTM and CDR2 ANQGSEA. Germline trimming cut 5 bases from V and 5 bases from J; bases unmatched to any gene: 7. The CDR3 consists of 13 residues.

This clone has only one observation. J is TRBJ2-5 and V is TRBV5-1; 9 positions match TRBD2. The CDR3 length is 16 residues. CDR1 is SGHRS, CDR2 YFSETQ, per germline. The V segment lost 2 bases and the J segment 2 bases; nucleotides outside the gene matches: 7. CDR3: CASSFSASGDQETQYF. In DNA form, the CDR3 reads TGCGCCAGCAGCTTTAGTGCTAGCGGGGATCAAGAGACCCAGTACTTC.

This sequence joins TRBV5-6 and TRBJ2-5; possibly TRBD1 for D (6 bases). From germline, CDR1 is SGHDT and CDR2 YYEEEE. The CDR3 is 12 residues long. Trimming shortened V by 4 bases and J by 5 bases, and 9 bases separated the two germline ends. The CDR3 nucleotides read TGTGCCAGCAGCGACAGGTTGGAGACCCAGTACTTC. This encodes CASSDRLETQYF. Supplemented by reference TRBV5-6 and TRBJ2-5, the full variable domain reads DAGVTQSPTHLIKTRGQQVTLRCSPKSGHDTVSWYQQALGQGPQFIFQYYEEEERQRGNFPDRFSGHQFPNYSSELNVNALLLGDSALYLCASSDRLETQYFGPGTRLLVL.

The rearrangement joins TRBV4-1 to TRBJ2-1, with TRBD2 matching over 9 bases. CDR3 length: 16 residues. The germline CDR1 and CDR2 sequences are MGHRA and YSYEKL. J was trimmed by 2 bases and V by 1 base; bases with no gene match: 3. The CDR3 bases are TGCGCCAGCAGCCAAGGGACTAGCGTCACCTACAATGAGCAGTTCTTC. It specifies CASSQGTSVTYNEQFF.

The V gene is TRBV19, the J gene TRBJ2-2; TRBD1 aligns across 7 bases. The germline CDR1 and CDR2 sequences are LNHDA and SQIVND (reference sequence). The CDR3 is 15 amino acids. The trim removed 2 bases at V and 0 bases at J, leaving 0 bases unmatched. CDR3 sequence reads: CASSIQGANTGELFF. The CDR3 nucleotides read TGTGCCAGTAGTATACAGGGGGCGAACACCGGGGAGCTGTTTTTT.

In its sample, this clone was seen once. The rearrangement links TRBV7-9 to TRBJ2-1; TRBD1 agrees at 11 bases. V shed 4 bases and J 6 bases; nucleotides not matched to a gene: 11. Per germline, CDR1 SEHNR and CDR2 FQNEAQ (reference sequence). This CDR3 is built from 17 residues. The CDR3 bases are TGTGCCAGCAGCTCTACCTGGACAGGGGGCTTGGGCAATGAGCAGTTCTTC. This encodes CASSSTWTGGLGNEQFF.

The chain couples TRBV5-1 to TRBJ1-4; D unclear. The V end was cut by 1 base, the J end by 7 bases, with 14 bases between. Germline V lookup: CDR1 SGHRS, CDR2 YFSETQ. The length of the CDR3 is 15 residues. The CDR3 nucleotides are TGCGCCAGCAGCTTGTCGCTCCGGCGGGTTGAAAAACTGTTTTTT. Translating it yields CASSLSLRRVEKLFF. Looking up the rest from reference TRBV5-1 and TRBJ1-4 gives the full variable domain: KAGVTQTPRYLIKTRGQQVTLSCSPISGHRSVSWYQQTPGQGLQFLFEYFSETQRNKGNFPGRFSGRQFSNSRSEMNVSTLELGDSALYLCASSLSLRRVEKLFFGSGTQLSVL.

The chain is built from TRBV14 and TRBJ2-3, with no clear D. V lost 1 base, J lost 0 bases, and 8 bases lay in between. Germline V gene sequence: CDR1 SGHDN, CDR2 FVKESK. The CDR3 extends over 15 amino acids. The CDR3 nucleotides are TGTGCCAGCAGCCAAGTATTAGTTAGCACAGATACGCAGTATTTT. This sequence encodes CASSQVLVSTDTQYF.

The genes are TRBV5-1 and TRBJ1-2; 9 bases are a match to TRBD1. Germline V gene data show CDR1 as SGHRS and CDR2 as YFSETQ. The CDR3 loop spans 14 amino acids. The trim removed 3 bases at V and 7 bases at J, leaving 7 bases unmatched. The DNA for the CDR3 is TGCGCCAGCAGCTCCACAGGGGGCTTTGGTGGCTACACCTTC. It is translated as CASSSTGGFGGYTF.

The gene calls are TRBV7-2 and TRBJ2-5, with D hard to call. Trimming took 1 base from V and 0 from J, leaving 9 bases between them. From germline, CDR1 is SGHTA and CDR2 FQGNSA. CDR3 size: 15 residues. The CDR3 is CASSLGNRHQETQYF. CDR3 nucleotide sequence: TGTGCCAGCAGCTTAGGGAACAGACACCAAGAGACCCAGTACTTC.

The chain links TRBV7-3 to TRBJ1-1, with D tentatively TRBD1 (6 bases). V dropped 4 bases and J dropped 10 bases, with 13 bases sitting between them. This CDR3 is 12 amino acids long. CDR1 and CDR2 (germline): SGHTA, FQGTGA. The CDR3 protein is CASSSGQSGAFF. The CDR3, as DNA: TGTGCCAGCAGCTCCGGACAGAGCGGAGCTTTCTTT.

V gene TRBV19 combines with J gene TRBJ2-7, with 10 bases that match TRBD1. The trim removed 7 bases at V and 2 bases at J, leaving 5 bases unmatched. Germline V gene data show CDR1 as LNHDA and CDR2 as SQIVND (reference sequence). CDR3 length equals 14 residues. The CDR3 coding sequence is TGTGCCAGTATGGCGGACAGGGGGGCCTACGAGCAGTACTTC. Protein sequence: CASMADRGAYEQYF.

The chain is built from TRBV19 and TRBJ2-1; 12 bases match TRBD2. Germline lookup yields CDR1 LNHDA and CDR2 SQIVND (reference sequence). Trimming took 5 bases from V and 7 from J; bases not matched to a gene: 12. The CDR3 is made up of 17 amino acids. CDR3 in amino acids: CASSVSDATSGRNEQFF. In nucleotides, the CDR3 is TGTGCCAGTAGTGTCTCCGACGCGACTAGCGGGAGAAATGAGCAGTTCTTC.

This chain joins TRBV6-2 or TRBV6-3 and TRBJ1-6; TRBD1 might be the D (5 bases). CDR1 and CDR2 from the germline V gene are MNHEY and SVGEGT. The V end lost 2 bases, the J end lost 8 bases, and 10 bases lay between the germline ends. The length of the CDR3 is 14 residues. This CDR3 reads CASSYGGTYSPLHF. CDR3 nucleotides: TGTGCCAGCAGTTACGGAGGGACCTATTCACCCCTCCACTTT.

This clone was observed once. This chain connects TRBV10-3 to TRBJ1-1, with D possibly matching TRBD1 (6 bases). The ends were cut back, 9 bases at V and 6 bases at J, with 11 bases in the middle. Germline CDR1 is ENHRY and CDR2 is SYGVKD. This CDR3 contains 11 residues. CDR3 amino acids: CAIQQGPEAFF. The CDR3 DNA is TGTGCCATACAACAGGGCCCTGAAGCTTTCTTT.